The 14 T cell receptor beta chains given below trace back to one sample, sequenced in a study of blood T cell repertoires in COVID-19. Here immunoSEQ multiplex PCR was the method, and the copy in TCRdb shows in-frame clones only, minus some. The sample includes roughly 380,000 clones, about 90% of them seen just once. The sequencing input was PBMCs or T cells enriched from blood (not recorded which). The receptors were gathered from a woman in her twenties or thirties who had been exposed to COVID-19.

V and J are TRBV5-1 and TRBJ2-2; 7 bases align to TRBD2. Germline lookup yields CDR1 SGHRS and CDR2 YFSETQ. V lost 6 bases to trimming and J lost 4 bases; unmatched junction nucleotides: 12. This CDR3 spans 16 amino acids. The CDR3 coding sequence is TGCGCCAGCAATATCGGGGCTAGCGGACTCACCGGGGAGCTGTTTTTT. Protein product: CASNIGASGLTGELFF.

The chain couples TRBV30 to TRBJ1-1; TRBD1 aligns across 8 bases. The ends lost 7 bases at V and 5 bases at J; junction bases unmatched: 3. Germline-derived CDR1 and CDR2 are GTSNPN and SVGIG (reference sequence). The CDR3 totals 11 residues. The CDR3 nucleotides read TGTGCCTCGGACAGGGCGACTGAAGCTTTCTTT. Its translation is CASDRATEAFF.

The CDR3 DNA sequence: TGTGCCAGCAATCCCTCGCCAAGCGGGGGCACTGAAGCTTTCTTT. Its translation is CASNPSPSGGTEAFF. This chain links TRBV28 with TRBJ1-1; a weak D match, TRBD1 (5 bases). V was trimmed by 7 bases and J by 4 bases, leaving 19 bases between them. This CDR3 region has 15 residues. Germline CDR1 reads MDHEN; CDR2 reads SYDVKM.

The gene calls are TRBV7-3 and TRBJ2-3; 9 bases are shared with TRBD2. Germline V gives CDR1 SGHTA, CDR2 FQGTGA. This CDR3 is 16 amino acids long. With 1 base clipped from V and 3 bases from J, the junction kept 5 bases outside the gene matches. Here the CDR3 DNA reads TGTGCCAGCAGCTTAAGGGCGGGAGGGCCGACAGATACGCAGTATTTT. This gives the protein CASSLRAGGPTDTQYF.

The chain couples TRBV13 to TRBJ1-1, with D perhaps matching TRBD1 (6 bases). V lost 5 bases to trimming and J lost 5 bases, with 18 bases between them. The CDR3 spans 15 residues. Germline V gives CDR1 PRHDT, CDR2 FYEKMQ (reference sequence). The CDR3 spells CASSPREGVGTEAFF. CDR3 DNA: TGTGCCAGCAGCCCTCGGGAGGGGGTGGGGACTGAAGCTTTCTTT.

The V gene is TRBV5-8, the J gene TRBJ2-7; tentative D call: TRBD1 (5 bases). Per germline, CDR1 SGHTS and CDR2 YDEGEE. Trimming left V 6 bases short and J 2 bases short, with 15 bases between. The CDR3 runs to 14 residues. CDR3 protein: CASKMGLHPYEQYF. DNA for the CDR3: TGTGCCAGCAAGATGGGGCTACACCCCTACGAGCAGTACTTC.

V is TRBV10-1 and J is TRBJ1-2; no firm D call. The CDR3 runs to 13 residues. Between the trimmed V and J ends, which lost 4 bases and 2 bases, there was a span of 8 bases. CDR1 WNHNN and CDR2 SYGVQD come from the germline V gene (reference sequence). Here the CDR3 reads CASSGARNYGYTF. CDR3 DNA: TGCGCCAGCAGTGGGGCCAGGAACTATGGCTACACCTTC.

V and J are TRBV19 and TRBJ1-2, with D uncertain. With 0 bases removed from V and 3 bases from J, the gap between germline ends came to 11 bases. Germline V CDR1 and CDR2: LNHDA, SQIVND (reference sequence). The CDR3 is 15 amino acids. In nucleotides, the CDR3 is TGTGCCAGTAGTATAGAGGAGGGTTCGGACTATGGCTACACCTTC. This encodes CASSIEEGSDYGYTF.

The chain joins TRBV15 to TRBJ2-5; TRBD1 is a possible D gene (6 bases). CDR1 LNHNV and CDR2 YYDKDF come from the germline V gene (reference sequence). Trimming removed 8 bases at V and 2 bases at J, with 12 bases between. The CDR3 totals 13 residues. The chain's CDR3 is CATGPGDQETQYF. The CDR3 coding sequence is TGTGCCACCGGGCCAGGGGATCAAGAGACCCAGTACTTC.

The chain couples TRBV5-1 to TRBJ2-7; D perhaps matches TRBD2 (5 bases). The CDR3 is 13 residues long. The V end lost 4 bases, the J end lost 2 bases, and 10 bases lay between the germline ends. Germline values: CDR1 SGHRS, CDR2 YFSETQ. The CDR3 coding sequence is TGCGCCAGCAGCCCGGGATTTACCTACGAGCAGTACTTC. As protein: CASSPGFTYEQYF. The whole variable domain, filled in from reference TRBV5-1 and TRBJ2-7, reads KAGVTQTPRYLIKTRGQQVTLSCSPISGHRSVSWYQQTPGQGLQFLFEYFSETQRNKGNFPGRFSGRQFSNSRSEMNVSTLELGDSALYLCASSPGFTYEQYFGPGTRLTVT.

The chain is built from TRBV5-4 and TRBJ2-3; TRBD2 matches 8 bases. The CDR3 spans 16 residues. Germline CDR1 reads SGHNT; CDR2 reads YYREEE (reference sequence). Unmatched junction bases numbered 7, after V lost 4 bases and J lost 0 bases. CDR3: CASSVRSSGSTDTQYF. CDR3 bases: TGTGCCAGCAGCGTCCGGTCTAGCGGGAGCACAGATACGCAGTATTTT.

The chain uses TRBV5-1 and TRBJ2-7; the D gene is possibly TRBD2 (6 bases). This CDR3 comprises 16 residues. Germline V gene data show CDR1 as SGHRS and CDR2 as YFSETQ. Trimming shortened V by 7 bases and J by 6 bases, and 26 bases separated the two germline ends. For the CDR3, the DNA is TGCGCCAGCTCCCTAAGTGGGGACCCCGCCGGGGGCGAGCAGTACTTC. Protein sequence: CASSLSGDPAGGEQYF.

The CDR3 reads CASSLLTLSTDTQYF. As DNA, the CDR3 is TGTGCCAGCAGCTTACTGACACTTAGCACAGATACGCAGTATTTT. The V and J genes are TRBV11-2 and TRBJ2-3; the D is unclear. V was shortened by 2 bases and J by 0 bases, with 9 bases between the two germline ends. Germline lookup yields CDR1 SGHAT and CDR2 FQNNGV. The CDR3 runs to 15 residues.

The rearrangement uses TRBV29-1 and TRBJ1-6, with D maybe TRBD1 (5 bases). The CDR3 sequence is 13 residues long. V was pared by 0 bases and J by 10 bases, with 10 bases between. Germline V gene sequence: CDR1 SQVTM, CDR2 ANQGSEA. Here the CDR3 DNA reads TGCAGCGTTGAAGAACAGGTTGGGTCACCCCTCCACTTT. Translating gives CSVEEQVGSPLHF.